This T cell receptor (delta chain) originates from a study of gamma-delta chains in newborns, infants, children. Overall study: Innate gammadelta T cells reportedly expand polyclonally right after birth, driven by microbial exposure, per the title.

TCRdb re-called clones from the reads via CATT. The table shows under 8,000 delta-chain clones, with over 2% occurring only once. This clone has only a few counts. A far larger clone is one base from this, pointing to a likely read error. The sample carries other DNA sequences with the same CDR3. Germline CDR1 is GEAIGNYY and CDR2 is EKD. Trimming removed 1 base from V and 0 bases from J, with 15 bases in between. The CDR3 runs 19 residues. Sample: blood. The receptor was isolated from a child who was a newborn, infant or young child, either healthy, febrile or measles-vaccinated (not recorded which). The J gene is TRDJ3, the V gene TRDV2; the D gene is possibly TRDD3 (6 bases). DNA for the CDR3: TGTGCCTGTGACACTGGGGGGTACGCAAGCTCCTGGGACACCCGACAGATGTTTTTC. Protein: CACDTGGYASSWDTRQMFF.